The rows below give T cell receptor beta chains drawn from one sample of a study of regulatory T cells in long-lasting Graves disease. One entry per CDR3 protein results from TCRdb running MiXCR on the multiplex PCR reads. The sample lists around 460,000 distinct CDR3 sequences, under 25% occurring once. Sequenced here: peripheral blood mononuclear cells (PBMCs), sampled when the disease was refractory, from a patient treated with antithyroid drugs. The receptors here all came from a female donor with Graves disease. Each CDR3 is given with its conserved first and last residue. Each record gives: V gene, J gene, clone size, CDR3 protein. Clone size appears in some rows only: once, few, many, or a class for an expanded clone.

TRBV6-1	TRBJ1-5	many	CASSDEGYSNQPQHF
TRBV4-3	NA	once	CASSQALQTRWQFF
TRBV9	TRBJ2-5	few	CASSVALGAETQYF
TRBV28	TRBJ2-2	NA	CASSSDSYTGELVF
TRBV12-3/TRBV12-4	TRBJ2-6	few	CATTDLSGANVLTF
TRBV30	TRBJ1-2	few	CAWRPGNYGYTF
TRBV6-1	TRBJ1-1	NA	CASRGLGHLNTEAFF
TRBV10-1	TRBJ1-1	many	CASSHRQGTEAFF
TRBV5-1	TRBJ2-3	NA	CASSLRLAGRDTQYF
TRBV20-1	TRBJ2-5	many	CSARELTGREETQYF
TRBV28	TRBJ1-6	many	CASSFTQGQLGSPLHF
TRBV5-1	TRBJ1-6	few	CASSLAGADNSPLHF
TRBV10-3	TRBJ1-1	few	CAIGPSEGPNTEAFF
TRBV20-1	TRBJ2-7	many	CSAREYGGVGYEQYF
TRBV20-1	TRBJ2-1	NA	CSAPRLAGANEQFF
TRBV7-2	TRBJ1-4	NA	CASSLRPRSPRGELFF
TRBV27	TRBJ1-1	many	CASSLSAGVGTEAFF
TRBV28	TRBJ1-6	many	CASSRQGSYNSPLHF
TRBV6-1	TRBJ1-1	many	CASNGAGGEAFF
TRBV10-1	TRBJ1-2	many	CASRLDRTNGGYTF
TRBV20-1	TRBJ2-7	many	CSASGRGLYEQYF
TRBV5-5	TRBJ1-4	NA	CASSPTSWVNEKLFF
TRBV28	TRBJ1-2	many	CASSPPSGAHYNYGYTF
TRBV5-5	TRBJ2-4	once	CASSVKHIQYF
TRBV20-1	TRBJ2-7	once	CSARDTQGFEQYF
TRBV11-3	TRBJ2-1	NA	CASSSGQAKDEQFF
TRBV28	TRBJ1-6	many	CASSLDRFSYNSPLHF
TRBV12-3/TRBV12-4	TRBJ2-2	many	CASSLSGHYTGELFF
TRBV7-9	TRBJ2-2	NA	CASSGGANTGELFF
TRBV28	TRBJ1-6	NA	CASSLTLPGSPLHF
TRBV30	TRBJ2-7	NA	CAWSAGHDPYEQYF
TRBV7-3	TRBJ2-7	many	CASSPEKARTYEQYF
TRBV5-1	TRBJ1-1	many	CASSLAGSEAFF
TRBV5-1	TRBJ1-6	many	CASSTGQENSPLHF
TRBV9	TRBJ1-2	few	CASSGPTAGPSYGYTF
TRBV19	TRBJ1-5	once	CASSTQAAASNQPQHF
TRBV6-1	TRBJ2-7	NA	CASSLTSGRLEQYF
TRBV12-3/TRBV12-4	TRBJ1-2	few	CASSPHRQQANYGYTF
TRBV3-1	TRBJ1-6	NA	CASSHDGMNSPLHF
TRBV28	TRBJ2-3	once	CASSSVTSGSTDTQYF
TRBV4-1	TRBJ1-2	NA	CASSGAIYGYTF